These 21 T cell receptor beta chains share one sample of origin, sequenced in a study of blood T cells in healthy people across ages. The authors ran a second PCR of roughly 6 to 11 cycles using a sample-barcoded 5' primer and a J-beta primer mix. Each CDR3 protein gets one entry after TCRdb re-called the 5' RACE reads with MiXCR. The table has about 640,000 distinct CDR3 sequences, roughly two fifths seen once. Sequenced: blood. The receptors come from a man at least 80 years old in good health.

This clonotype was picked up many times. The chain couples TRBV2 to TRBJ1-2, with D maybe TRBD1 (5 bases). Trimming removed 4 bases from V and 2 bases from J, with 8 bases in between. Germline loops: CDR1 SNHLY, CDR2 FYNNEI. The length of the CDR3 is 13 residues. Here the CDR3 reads CASSVDRNYGYTF. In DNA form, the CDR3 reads TGTGCCAGCAGTGTTGACAGAAACTATGGCTACACCTTC.

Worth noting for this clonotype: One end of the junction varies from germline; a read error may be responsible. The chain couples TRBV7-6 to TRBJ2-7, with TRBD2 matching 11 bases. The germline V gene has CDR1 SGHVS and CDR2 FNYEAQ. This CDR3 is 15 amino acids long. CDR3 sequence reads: CTSSLTSGSTYEQYF. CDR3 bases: TGTACCAGCAGCCTTACTAGCGGGAGCACCTACGAGCAGTACTTC.

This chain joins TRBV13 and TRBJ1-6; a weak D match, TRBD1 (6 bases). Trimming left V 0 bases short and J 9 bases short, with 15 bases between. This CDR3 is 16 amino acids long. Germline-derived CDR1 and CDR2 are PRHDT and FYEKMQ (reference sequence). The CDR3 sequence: CASSLGRGAGGSPLHF. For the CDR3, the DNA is TGTGCCAGCAGCTTAGGCCGGGGGGCGGGGGGTTCACCCCTCCACTTT.

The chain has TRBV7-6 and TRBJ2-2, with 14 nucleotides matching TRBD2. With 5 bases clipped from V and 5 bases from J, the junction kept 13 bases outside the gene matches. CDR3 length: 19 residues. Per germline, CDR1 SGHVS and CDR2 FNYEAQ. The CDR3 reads CASSRTPGTSGSYTGELFF. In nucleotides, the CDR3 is TGTGCCAGCAGCCGAACCCCGGGGACTAGCGGGAGTTATACCGGGGAGCTGTTTTTT.

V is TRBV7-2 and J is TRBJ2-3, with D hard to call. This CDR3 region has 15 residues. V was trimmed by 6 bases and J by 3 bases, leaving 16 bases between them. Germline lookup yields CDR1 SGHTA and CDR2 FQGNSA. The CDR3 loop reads CASSRPGPRTDTQYF. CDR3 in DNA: TGTGCCAGCAGTAGACCGGGCCCTCGGACAGATACGCAGTATTTT. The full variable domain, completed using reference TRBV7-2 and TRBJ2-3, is GAGVSQSPSNKVTEKGKDVELRCDPISGHTALYWYRQSLGQGLEFLIYFQGNSAPDKSGLPSDRFSAERTGGSVSTLTIQRTQQEDSAVYLCASSRPGPRTDTQYFGPGTRLTVL.

The CDR3 DNA follows: TGTGCCACCAGCACAGGGACGTTGCAGTACAATGAGCAGTTCTTC. It specifies CATSTGTLQYNEQFF. This chain uses TRBV15 with TRBJ2-1; possibly TRBD1 or TRBD2 for D (5 bases each). The CDR3 length is 15 residues. Germline V gene data show CDR1 as LNHNV and CDR2 as YYDKDF (reference sequence). The V gene lost 4 bases and the J gene lost 4 bases, with 14 bases spanning the gap.

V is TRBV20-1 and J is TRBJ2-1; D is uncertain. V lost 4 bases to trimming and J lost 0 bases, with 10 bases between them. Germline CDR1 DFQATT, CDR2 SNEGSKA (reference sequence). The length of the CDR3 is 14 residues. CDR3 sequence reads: CSANDLSSYNEQFF. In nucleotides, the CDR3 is TGCAGTGCTAATGACCTGAGCTCCTACAATGAGCAGTTCTTC.

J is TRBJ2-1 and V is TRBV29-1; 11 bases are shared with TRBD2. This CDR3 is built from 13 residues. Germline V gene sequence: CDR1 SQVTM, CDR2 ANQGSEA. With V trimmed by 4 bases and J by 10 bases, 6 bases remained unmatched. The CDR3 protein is CSVVASGRYEQFF. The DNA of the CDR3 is TGCAGCGTTGTGGCTAGCGGGAGGTACGAGCAGTTCTTC.

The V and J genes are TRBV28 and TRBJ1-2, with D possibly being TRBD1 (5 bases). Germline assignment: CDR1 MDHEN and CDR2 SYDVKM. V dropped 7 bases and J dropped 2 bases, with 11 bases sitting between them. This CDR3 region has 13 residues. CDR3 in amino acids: CASKEGPNYGYTF. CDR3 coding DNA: TGTGCCAGCAAGGAGGGACCGAACTATGGCTACACCTTC.

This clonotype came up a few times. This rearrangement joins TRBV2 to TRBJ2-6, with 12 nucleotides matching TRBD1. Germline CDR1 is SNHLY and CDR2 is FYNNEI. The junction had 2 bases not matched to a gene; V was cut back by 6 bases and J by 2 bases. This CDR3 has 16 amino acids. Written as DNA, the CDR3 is TGTGCCAGCAGCGGGACAGGGGGCACTGGGGCCAACGTCCTGACTTTC. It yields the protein CASSGTGGTGANVLTF.

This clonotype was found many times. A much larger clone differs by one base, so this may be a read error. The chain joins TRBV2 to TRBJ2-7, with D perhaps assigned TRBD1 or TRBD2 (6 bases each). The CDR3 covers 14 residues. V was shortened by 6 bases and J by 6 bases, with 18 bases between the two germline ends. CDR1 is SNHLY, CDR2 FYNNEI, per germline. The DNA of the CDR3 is TGTGCCAGCAGCGTGGATCTCAGGGGAGGCGAGCAGTACTTC. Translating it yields CASSVDLRGGEQYF.

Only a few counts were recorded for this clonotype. In DNA, the CDR3 is TGTGCCAGCAGTGACGCGGGAAACATTCAGTACTTC. Translated, it gives CASSDAGNIQYF. The gene calls are TRBV7-2 and TRBJ2-4; TRBD2 might be the D (5 bases). The V and J ends lost 6 bases and 6 bases respectively, with 9 bases between them. Germline V lookup: CDR1 SGHTA, CDR2 FQGNSA. The CDR3 sequence is 12 residues long. Together with reference TRBV7-2 and TRBJ2-4, the CDR3 gives the full variable domain: GAGVSQSPSNKVTEKGKDVELRCDPISGHTALYWYRQSLGQGLEFLIYFQGNSAPDKSGLPSDRFSAERTGGSVSTLTIQRTQQEDSAVYLCASSDAGNIQYFGAGTRLSVL.

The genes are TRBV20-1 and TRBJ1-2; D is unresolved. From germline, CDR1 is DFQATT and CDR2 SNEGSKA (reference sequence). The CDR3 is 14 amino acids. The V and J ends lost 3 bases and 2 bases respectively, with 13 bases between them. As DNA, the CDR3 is TGCAGTGCTAGTACAACAGTTCCCAACTATGGCTACACCTTC. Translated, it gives CSASTTVPNYGYTF.

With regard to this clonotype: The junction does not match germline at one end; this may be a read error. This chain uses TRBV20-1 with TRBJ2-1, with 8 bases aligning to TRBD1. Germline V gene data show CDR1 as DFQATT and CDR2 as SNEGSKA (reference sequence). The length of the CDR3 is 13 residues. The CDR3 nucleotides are TGCAGTGCTGGAGGACAGGGTGGCAATGAGCGGTTCTTC. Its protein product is CSAGGQGGNERFF.

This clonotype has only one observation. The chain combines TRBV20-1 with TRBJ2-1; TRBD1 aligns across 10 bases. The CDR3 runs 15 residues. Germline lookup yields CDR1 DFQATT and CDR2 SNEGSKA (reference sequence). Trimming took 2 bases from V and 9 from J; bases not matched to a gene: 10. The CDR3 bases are TGCAGTGCTAGAAACTTTGGGACAGGGGATACTGAGCAGTTCTTC. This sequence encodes CSARNFGTGDTEQFF.

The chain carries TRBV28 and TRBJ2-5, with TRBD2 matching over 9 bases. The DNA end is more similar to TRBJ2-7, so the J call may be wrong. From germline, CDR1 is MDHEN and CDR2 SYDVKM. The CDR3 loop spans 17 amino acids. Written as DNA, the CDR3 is TGTGCCAGCAGTTTGGAGGCGGGGGGGCCAGGAACGTCCGAGCAGTACTTC. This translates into CASSLEAGGPGTSEQYF.

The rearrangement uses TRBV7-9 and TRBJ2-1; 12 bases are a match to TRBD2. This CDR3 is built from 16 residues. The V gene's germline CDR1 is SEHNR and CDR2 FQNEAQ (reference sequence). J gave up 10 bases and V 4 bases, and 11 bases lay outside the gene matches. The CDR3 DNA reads TGTGCCAGCAGCTGGACCGGACTAGCGGGGTCGGGCGAGCAGTTCTTC. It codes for CASSWTGLAGSGEQFF. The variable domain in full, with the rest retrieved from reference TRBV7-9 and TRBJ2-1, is DTGVSQNPRHKITKRGQNVTFRCDPISEHNRLYWYRQTLGQGPEFLTYFQNEAQLEKSRLLSDRFSAERPKGSFSTLEIQRTEQGDSAMYLCASSWTGLAGSGEQFFGPGTRLTVL.

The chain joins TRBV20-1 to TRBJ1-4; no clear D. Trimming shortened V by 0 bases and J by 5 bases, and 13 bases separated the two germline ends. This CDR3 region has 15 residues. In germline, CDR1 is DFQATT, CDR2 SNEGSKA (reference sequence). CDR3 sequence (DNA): TGCAGTGCTAGAGATTCCCGCCACGCAAATGAAAAACTGTTTTTT. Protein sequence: CSARDSRHANEKLFF.

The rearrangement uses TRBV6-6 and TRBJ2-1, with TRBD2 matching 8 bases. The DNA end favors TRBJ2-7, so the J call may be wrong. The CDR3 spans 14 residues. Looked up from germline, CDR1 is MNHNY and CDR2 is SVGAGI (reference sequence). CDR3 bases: TGTGCCAGCACTTTTCCGGGAGGGCCGAATGAGCAGTACTTC. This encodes CASTFPGGPNEQYF.

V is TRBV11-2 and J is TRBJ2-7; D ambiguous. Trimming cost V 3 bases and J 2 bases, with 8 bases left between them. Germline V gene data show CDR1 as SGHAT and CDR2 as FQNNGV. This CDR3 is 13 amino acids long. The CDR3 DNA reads TGTGCCAGCAGCTTGATCGGAACCTACGAGCAGTACTTC. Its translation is CASSLIGTYEQYF.

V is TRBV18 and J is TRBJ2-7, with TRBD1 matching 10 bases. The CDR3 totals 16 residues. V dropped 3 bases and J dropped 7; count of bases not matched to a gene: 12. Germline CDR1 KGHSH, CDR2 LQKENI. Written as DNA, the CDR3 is TGTGCCAGCTCACCTTATCCGGGACAGGGGATCAATGAGCAGTACTTC. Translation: CASSPYPGQGINEQYF. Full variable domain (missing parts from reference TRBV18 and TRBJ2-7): NAGVMQNPRHLVRRRGQEARLRCSPMKGHSHVYWYRQLPEEGLKFMVYLQKENIIDESGMPKERFSAEFPKEGPSILRIQQVVRGDSAAYFCASSPYPGQGINEQYFGPGTRLTVT.